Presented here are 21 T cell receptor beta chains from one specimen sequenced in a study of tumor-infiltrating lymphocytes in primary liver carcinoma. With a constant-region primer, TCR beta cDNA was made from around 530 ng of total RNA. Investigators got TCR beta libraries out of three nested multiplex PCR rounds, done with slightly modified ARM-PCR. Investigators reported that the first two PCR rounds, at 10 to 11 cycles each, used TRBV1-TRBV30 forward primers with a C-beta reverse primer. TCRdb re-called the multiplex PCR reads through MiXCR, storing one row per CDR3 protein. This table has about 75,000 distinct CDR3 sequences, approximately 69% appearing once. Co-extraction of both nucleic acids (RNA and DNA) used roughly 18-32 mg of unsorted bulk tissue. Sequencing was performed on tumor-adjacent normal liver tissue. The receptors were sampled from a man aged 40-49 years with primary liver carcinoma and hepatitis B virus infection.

The CDR3 DNA follows: TGTGCGAGCGACCAAGCGGCTAGCGGGGTTTCCTACGAGCAGTACTTC. Its protein is CASDQAASGVSYEQYF. The rearrangement links TRBV4-2 to TRBJ2-7; 9 bases match TRBD2. This CDR3 comprises 16 residues. Germline V gene data show CDR1 as LGHNA and CDR2 as YNFKEQ.

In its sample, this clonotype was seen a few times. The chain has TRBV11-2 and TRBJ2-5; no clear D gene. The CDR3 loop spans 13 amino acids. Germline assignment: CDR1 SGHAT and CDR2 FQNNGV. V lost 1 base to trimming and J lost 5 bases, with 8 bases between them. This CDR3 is CASSLGQRETQYF. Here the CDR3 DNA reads TGTGCCAGCAGCTTAGGGCAAAGGGAGACCCAGTACTTC.

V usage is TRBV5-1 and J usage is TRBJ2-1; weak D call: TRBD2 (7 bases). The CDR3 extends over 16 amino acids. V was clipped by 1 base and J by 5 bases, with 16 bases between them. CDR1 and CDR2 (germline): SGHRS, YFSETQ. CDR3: CASSLTLWGGHNEQFF. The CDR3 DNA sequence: TGCGCCAGCAGCTTGACCCTATGGGGGGGCCACAATGAGCAGTTCTTC.

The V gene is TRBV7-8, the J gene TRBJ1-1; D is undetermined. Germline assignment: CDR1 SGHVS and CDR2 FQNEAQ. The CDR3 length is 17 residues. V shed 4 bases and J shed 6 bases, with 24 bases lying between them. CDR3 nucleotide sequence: TGTGCCAGCAGCTCACTTAAGAGGAAGGGAGGTAGCGCTGAAGCTTTCTTT. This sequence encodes CASSSLKRKGGSAEAFF.

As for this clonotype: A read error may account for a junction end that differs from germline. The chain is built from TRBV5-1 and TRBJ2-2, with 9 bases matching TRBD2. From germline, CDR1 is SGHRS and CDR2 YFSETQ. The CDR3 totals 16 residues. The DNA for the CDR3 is TGCGCCAACAGCTTGGTAGCGGGAGTTGACACCGGGGAGCTGTTTTTT. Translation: CANSLVAGVDTGELFF.

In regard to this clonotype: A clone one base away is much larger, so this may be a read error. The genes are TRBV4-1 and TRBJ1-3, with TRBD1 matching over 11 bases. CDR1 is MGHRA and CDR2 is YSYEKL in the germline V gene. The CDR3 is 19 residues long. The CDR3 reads CASNQAGTGGPGPGNTIYF. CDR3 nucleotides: TGCGCCAGCAACCAAGCGGGGACAGGGGGTCCGGGCCCTGGAAACACCATATATTTT.

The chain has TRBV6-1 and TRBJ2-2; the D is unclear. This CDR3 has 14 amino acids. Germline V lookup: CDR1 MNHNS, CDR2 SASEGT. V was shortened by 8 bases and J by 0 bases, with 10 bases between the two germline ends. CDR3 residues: CASLRQPNTGELFF. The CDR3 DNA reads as TGTGCCAGCCTAAGACAACCGAACACCGGGGAGCTGTTTTTT.

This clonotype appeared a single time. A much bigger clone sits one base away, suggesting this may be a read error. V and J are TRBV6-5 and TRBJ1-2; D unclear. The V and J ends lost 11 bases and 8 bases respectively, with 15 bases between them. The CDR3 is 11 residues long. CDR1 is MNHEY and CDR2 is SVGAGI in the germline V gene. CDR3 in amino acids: CAGTDGRGYTF. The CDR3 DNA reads TGTGCCGGCACCGATGGGAGAGGCTACACCTTC.

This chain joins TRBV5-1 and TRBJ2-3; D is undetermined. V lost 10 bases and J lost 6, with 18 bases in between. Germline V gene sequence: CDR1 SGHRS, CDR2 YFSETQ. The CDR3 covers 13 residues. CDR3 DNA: TGCGCCGGCGGCTCCACCGACGGGGATACGCAGTATTTT. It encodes CAGGSTDGDTQYF.

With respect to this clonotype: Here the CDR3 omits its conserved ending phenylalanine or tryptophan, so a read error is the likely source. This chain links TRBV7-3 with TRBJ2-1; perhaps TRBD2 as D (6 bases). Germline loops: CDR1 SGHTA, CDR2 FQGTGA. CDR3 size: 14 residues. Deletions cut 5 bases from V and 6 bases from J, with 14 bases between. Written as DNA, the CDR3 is TGTGCCAGCAGCCAGTCCGGGACTCTCAATGAGCAGTTCTCC. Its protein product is CASSQSGTLNEQFS.

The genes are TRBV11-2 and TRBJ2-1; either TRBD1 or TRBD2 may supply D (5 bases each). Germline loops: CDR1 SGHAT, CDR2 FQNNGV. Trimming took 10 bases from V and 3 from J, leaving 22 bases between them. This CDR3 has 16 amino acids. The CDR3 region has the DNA TGTGCCAATAGCGTGGGTGTGAGGGGATACTACAATGAGCAGTTCTTC. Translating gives CANSVGVRGYYNEQFF.

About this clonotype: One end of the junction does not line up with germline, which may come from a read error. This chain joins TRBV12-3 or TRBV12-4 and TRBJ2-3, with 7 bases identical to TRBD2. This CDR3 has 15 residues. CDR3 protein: CVSSLTGGNTDTQYF. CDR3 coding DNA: TGTGTCAGCAGTTTAACGGGAGGAAACACAGATACGCAGTATTTT.

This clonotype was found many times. In DNA, the CDR3 is TGCGCCAGCAGCCAAGATTCCCCGGCCCAGTACTTC. This encodes CASSQDSPAQYF. V is TRBV4-1 and J is TRBJ2-5; D is uncertain. Per germline, CDR1 MGHRA and CDR2 YSYEKL. The germline V and J ends were trimmed by 0 bases and 9 bases, with 8 bases remaining between them. This CDR3 region has 12 residues.

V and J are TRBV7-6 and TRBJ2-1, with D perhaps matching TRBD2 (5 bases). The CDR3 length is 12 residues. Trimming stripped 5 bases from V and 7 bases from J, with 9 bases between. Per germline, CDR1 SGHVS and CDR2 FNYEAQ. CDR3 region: CASSGGGNEQFF. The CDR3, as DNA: TGTGCCAGCAGCGGTGGCGGGAATGAGCAGTTCTTC.

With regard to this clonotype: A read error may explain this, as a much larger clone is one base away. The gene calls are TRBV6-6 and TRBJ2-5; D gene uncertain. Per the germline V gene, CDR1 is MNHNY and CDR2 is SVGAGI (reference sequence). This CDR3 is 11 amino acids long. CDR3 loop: CANSPQETQYF. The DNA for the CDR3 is TGTGCCAACAGTCCTCAAGAGACCCAGTACTTC.

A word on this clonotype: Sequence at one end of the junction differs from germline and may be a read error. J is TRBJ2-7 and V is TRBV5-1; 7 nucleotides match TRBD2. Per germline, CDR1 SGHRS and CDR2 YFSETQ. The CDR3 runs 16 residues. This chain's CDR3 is CASSLSGRAGSGEQHF. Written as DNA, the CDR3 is TGCGCCAGCAGCTTGAGTGGGAGGGCAGGGTCCGGCGAGCAGCACTTC.

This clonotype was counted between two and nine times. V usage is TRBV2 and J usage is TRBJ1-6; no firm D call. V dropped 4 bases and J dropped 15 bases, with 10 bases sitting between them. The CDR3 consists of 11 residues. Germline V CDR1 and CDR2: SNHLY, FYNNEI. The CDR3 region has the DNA TGTGCCAGCAGTGGCCTTTTTTTCCTCCACTTT. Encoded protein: CASSGLFFLHF.

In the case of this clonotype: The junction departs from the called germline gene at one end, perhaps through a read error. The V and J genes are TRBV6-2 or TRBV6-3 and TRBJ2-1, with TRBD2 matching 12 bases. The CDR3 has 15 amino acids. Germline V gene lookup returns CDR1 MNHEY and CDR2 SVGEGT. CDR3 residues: CAGSLLAGGRNEQFF. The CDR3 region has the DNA TGTGCCGGCAGCCTACTAGCGGGAGGACGAAATGAGCAGTTCTTC.

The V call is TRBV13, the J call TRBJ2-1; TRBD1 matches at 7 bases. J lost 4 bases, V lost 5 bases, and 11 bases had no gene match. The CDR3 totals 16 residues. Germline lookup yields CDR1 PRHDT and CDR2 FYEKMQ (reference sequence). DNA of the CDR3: TGTGCCAGCAGCACCTACCGGGACAGAGGTTACAATGAGCAGTTCTTC. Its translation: CASSTYRDRGYNEQFF.

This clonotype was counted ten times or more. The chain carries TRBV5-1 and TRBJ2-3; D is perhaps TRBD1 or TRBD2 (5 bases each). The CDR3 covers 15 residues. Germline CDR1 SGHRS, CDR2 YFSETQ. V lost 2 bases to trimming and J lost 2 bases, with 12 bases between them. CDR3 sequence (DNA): TGCGCCAGCAGCTTAGGCTACGGGACCACAGATACGCAGTATTTT. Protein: CASSLGYGTTDTQYF. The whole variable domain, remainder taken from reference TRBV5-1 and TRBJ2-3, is KAGVTQTPRYLIKTRGQQVTLSCSPISGHRSVSWYQQTPGQGLQFLFEYFSETQRNKGNFPGRFSGRQFSNSRSEMNVSTLELGDSALYLCASSLGYGTTDTQYFGPGTRLTVL.

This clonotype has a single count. CDR3 protein: CASSLGSLTRNEQFF. CDR3 nucleotides: TGTGCCAGCAGTCTGGGATCACTAACACGCAATGAGCAGTTCTTC. This chain joins TRBV6-5 and TRBJ2-1; D is uncertain. Germline values: CDR1 MNHEY, CDR2 SVGAGI. Between the trimmed V and J ends, which lost 5 bases and 6 bases, there was a span of 17 bases. CDR3 length: 15 residues.